This T cell receptor beta chain was retrieved from a study of cytomegalovirus exposure and HLA in healthy donors (dated by TCRdb to about 2017). General notes on the study: In an earlier analysis of some 610 of the donors, under 300 Gb of sequence data and some 100 million unique TCR beta sequences from some 170 million T cells were reported. Donor age, sex, ethnicity and CMV serostatus were compiled alongside the repertoire data. The number of donors typed differed by locus, with roughly 629-640 for A, B, C, DRB1 and DQB1, about 500 for DQA1, nearly 610 for DPA1, and around 430 for DPB1. HLA typing included class I and class II loci at four-digit resolution. Genome-wide SNP genotypes for about 55% of the roughly 670 donors were used in a later genetic analysis, which treated that subset as a discovery cohort. The study aimed to test whether cataloging public T cell receptors could reveal signatures of past pathogen exposure. The study used immunosequencing to profile the T cell repertoires of more than 650 subjects and linked those repertoires to cytomegalovirus serostatus. The later analysis used no new phenotypic data to find candidate immune exposures, relying instead on TCR beta sequences and their occurrence across donors. In a later analysis, previously published TCR beta repertoires from 670 or so donors were re-analyzed and high-resolution HLA genotyping was added so that TCR occurrence patterns could be studied. Among the approximately 430 genotyped donors, 81% belonged to the genetic ancestry cluster associated with self-reported Caucasian donors. An earlier analysis of more than 450 of the donors used high-throughput TCR beta sequencing to judge whether each TCR beta V gene segment behaved as functional or pseudogenic. A separate validation cohort of approximately 130 different subjects was used in addition to the approximately 610-subject first cohort. Roughly 300 gigabases of sequencing data and around 88 million unique TCR sequences made up an early release that covered over 550 HLA-typed donors. All discovery cohort repertoires had been generated on a single sequencing platform. A handful of DR-DQ haplotypes were handled as single units for association and clustering because linkage in the cohort was strong. To predict cytomegalovirus infection status, the study combined high-throughput TCR immunosequencing, statistical association of individual TCRs with disease status, and machine learning. Among around 400 genotyped donors of the cohort, an average of approximately 200,000 unique TCR beta nucleotide sequences was sequenced per donor, of which 15% to 20% were non-productive. Results and caveats for the whole study, not just this receptor: In a later analysis, HLA-associated TCR beta chains showed more clonal expansion and lower generation probabilities than non-associated chains that were equally common. In the study, approximately 150 TCR beta chains were listed as associated with cytomegalovirus. A further reported finding was that TCR beta sequences accurately predicted the HLA-A and HLA-B alleles for most subjects in the first cohort. This cohort had only TCR beta chains sequenced, and the lack of alpha or paired-chain data limited which features could be detected. Because counts were too low, some 16 rarely observed V segments, including chromosome 9 orphons, were excluded from the earlier analysis of 587 of the donors. Most CMV-associated TCR beta chains appeared to be HLA-restricted in a later analysis, and the HLA associations seemed to be driven largely by CMV exposure. Most TCR sequences were observed very rarely across donors, whereas some public TCRs were present in many individuals. Compared with the roughly 710-donor mean, donors in an Asian-associated ancestry cluster had fewer N-insertions in productive TCRs, according to a later genetic analysis. A group of highly shared sequence variants was considered likely to be a technical artifact of the sequencing pipeline. In vitro tests confirmed that a few of the cytomegalovirus-associated TCR beta chains recognize cytomegalovirus antigens. Because HLA typing was missing for some donors at each locus, association tests included only the typed subset. At a false discovery rate of 0.05, a later analysis linked about 16,000 TCR beta sequences to specific HLA alleles. Strong co-occurrence of HLA alleles, especially DR and DQ, made assigning TCR associations to individual alleles difficult. A later genetic analysis associated a missense DCLRE1C variant with V-gene and J-gene trimming of TCR beta chains, and an independent cohort replicated the association. Roughly uniform sequencing depth across donors was assumed in presence/absence analyses, although this assumption may not hold. Immune exposure information for the cohort was limited to CMV serostatus. In a later analysis, TCR association rates were found to vary across HLA loci, with the most associated TCRs seen for DRB1 alleles and the fewest for HLA-C alleles. The classifier was reported to diagnose cytomegalovirus status with high specificity and sensitivity in both the original cohort and the validation cohort. The 87-base-pair reads could not distinguish some IMGT-functional V segments, including TRBV6-2 and TRBV6-3, so those segments were excluded. In a later analysis, several top co-occurrence clusters were reported to appear linked to parvovirus B19, influenza, CMV and Epstein-Barr virus. An earlier analysis of around 600 of the donors showed that most TCR beta V segments appeared in productive rearrangements either about 87% or about 30% of the time, which broadly matched IMGT annotations. Correlated functional status among segregating V segments might reflect linkage disequilibrium, but an unknown experimental factor could not be ruled out. The authors suggested that the approach could potentially be generalized to other disease states and immunological phenotypes.

The protocol used for the library was the immunoSEQ multiplex PCR assay. For the multiplex PCR, a mixture combining 60 forward primers for TCR Vbeta segments and 13 reverse primers for TCR Jbeta segments was used. Amplification of the CDR3 region of rearranged TCR beta genes was performed with a multiplex PCR assay on genomic DNA. The amplified TCR beta libraries were sequenced on the Illumina HiSeq System as 87-base-pair reads. From the authors' description of their analysis: Across the 666 repertoires, a later analysis counted 60 million to 90 million unique TCR beta chains, 9 million to 14 million of which were shared by at least two donors. Raw reads were error-corrected and collapsed into unique sequences with a nearest-neighbor algorithm that merged closely related sequences to remove PCR and sequencing errors. Alignment of CDR3 sequences to IMGT reference sequences was used to assign V, D and J gene segments. For a sequence to be retained, a match of at least six nucleotides was required to both a V gene segment and a J gene segment. Rearrangements were called productive when the CDR3 lacked stop codons and stayed in frame with V and J; all others were non-productive. CDR3 was defined by IMGT convention, running from the second conserved V-encoded cysteine to the conserved J-encoded phenylalanine. The earlier analysis of about 560 of the donors excluded any sequence lacking an unambiguous match to a single V gene segment. In an earlier analysis of several hundred of the donors, V segments were called functional above 56.7% productive rearrangements and were called segregating when the between-donor standard deviation exceeded 5%. A statistical classification framework was built for diagnosing cytomegalovirus status from the catalog of TCR beta chain sequences. In a later analysis, TCR nucleotide sequences were compared against IMGT/GENE-DB human TR gene sequences so that V and J genes could be assigned. A later analysis assigned CDR3 sequences and most-parsimonious VDJ recombination scenarios with the TCRdist pipeline. In a later analysis, every TCR beta chain was defined by the combination of its CDR3 amino acid sequence and its V-gene family, and reads without a unique V-gene family were dropped. A later analysis removed over 500 highly shared, low-generation-probability nucleotide sequences to deal with suspected cross-contamination and a sequencing artifact. For each public chain, a later analysis derived a clonal expansion index from normalized ranks of inferred template counts within each repertoire. Generation probabilities in a later analysis came from a VDJ recombination model fitted to out-of-frame rearrangements, and those results were checked against IGoR. In a later analysis, TCR-TCR, TCR-HLA and TCR-CMV co-occurrence was scored with hypergeometric tests, and a repertoire-size bias correction was applied to TCR pairs. False discovery rates were estimated in a later analysis by permuting HLA or CMV assignments 20 times. In a later analysis, co-occurring TCRs were grouped using DBSCAN, with TCRdist sequence similarity added in when clustering inside HLA-allele-positive subsets. Repertoires with fewer than 30,000 or more than 120,000 public chains, plus five repertoires with anomalous nucleotide sharing, were excluded from co-occurrence clustering. In TCRdb, the immuneACCESS table is reduced to in-frame sequences with V and J assigned. These tables do not hold every clone; where another copy was compared, an unresolved V gene accounts for under half, and the others remain unexplained. That table gives V, J and clone size, and the DNA gave D and trimming. The sample table lists about 90,000 clones, 62% of them with a count of one. The biggest ten clones account for over 5% of the sample.

The cohort consisted of hundreds of healthy bone marrow donors. Cohort members were all nominally healthy when sampled, although unrecorded immune exposures were likely present. The donor tested CMV seropositive, placing the donor among the 250 to 300 seropositive members of the cohort. A peripheral blood sample was collected from each donor, and TCR beta sequencing was performed on peripheral blood mononuclear cells. The Qiagen DNeasy Blood Extraction Kit was used to extract genomic DNA from the blood cell samples. Of note for this clone: The antigen this receptor binds is unknown. Base-call qualities are not available, and no considerably larger clone is one nucleotide away.

There are 15 amino acids in the CDR3, from cysteine to phenylalanine inclusive. Only the CDR3 portion is preserved as DNA: 45 bases, with reading frame beginning at the first base. CDR1 and CDR2 are read off the germline V gene (reference sequence) as LNHDA and SQIVND. Trimming takes 7 bases from V and 4 bases from J, and the germline ends sit 17 bases apart. The source of this sequence is a woman aged 25 to 39 in good health and CMV-seropositive. This receptor chain uses TRBV19 and TRBJ1-5, with no confidently assigned D gene. The sample taken for sequencing was PBMCs. The nucleotide sequence is given as TGTGCCAGTAATCTAGTCCCGGTAGGAAATCAGCCCCAGCATTTT. Its translation reads: CASNLVPVGNQPQHF.